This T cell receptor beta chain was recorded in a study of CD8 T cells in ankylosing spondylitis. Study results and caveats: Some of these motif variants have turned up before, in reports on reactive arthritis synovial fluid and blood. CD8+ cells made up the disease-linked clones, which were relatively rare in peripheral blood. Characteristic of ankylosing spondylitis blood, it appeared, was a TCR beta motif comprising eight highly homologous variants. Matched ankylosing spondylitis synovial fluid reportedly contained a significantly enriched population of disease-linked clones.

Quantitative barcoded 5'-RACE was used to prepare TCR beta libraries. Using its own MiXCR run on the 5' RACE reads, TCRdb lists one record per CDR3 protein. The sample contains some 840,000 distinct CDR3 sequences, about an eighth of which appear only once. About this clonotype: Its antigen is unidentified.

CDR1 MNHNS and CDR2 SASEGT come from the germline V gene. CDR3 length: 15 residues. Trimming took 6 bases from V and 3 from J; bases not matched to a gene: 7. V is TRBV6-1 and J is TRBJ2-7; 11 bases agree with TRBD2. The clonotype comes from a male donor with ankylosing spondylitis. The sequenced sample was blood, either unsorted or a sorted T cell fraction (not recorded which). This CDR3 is CASSTTSGSLYEQYF. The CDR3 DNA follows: TGTGCCAGCAGCACCACTAGCGGGAGTCTCTACGAGCAGTACTTC.